The rows below give T cell receptor beta chains drawn from one sample of a study of OX40 agonist ivuxolimab in advanced cancers. The data were produced by immunoSEQ multiplex PCR, yet TCRdb's version contains in-frame clones alone and is incomplete. The table includes about 73,000 clones, 88% detected once. The sample was CD4+ or CD8+ T cells sorted from blood, taken in a trial of the OX40 agonist ivuxolimab. These receptors were taken from an adult with an advanced solid tumor such as melanoma, head and neck, liver or kidney cancer. Each CDR3 is given with its conserved first and last residue. Each record gives: CDR3 length, V gene, D gene, J gene, CDR3 protein. A D gene is named only where the DNA matches it firmly.

CDR3 length: 15
V gene: TRBV9
D gene: TRBD1
J gene: TRBJ1-5
CDR3 protein: CASSAGQGAGQPQHF

CDR3 length: 13
V gene: TRBV6-5
D gene: NA
J gene: TRBJ2-7
CDR3 protein: CASSRESSYEQYF

CDR3 length: 12
V gene: TRBV7-9
D gene: NA
J gene: TRBJ1-5
CDR3 protein: CATTNSNQPQHF

CDR3 length: 15
V gene: TRBV30
D gene: NA
J gene: TRBJ2-7
CDR3 protein: CAWSDTGTVSYEQYF

CDR3 length: 17
V gene: TRBV30
D gene: NA
J gene: TRBJ2-2
CDR3 protein: CAWSVPPRGLPPGELFF

CDR3 length: 14
V gene: TRBV5-4
D gene: TRBD1
J gene: TRBJ1-2
CDR3 protein: CASSLVDRDNGYTF

CDR3 length: 14
V gene: TRBV28
D gene: NA
J gene: TRBJ2-1
CDR3 protein: CASSILSGKDEQFF

CDR3 length: 17
V gene: TRBV28
D gene: TRBD2
J gene: TRBJ2-1
CDR3 protein: CASSSWTSGSSYNEQFF

CDR3 length: 15
V gene: TRBV2
D gene: NA
J gene: TRBJ2-3
CDR3 protein: CASSEGRAKTVTQYF

CDR3 length: 14
V gene: TRBV7-8
D gene: NA
J gene: TRBJ1-5
CDR3 protein: CASSLFGEYQPQHF

CDR3 length: 12
V gene: TRBV11-2
D gene: NA
J gene: TRBJ2-3
CDR3 protein: CASSLWGNTQYF

CDR3 length: 16
V gene: TRBV5-4
D gene: TRBD1
J gene: TRBJ1-1
CDR3 protein: CASSPGGTGGVTEAFF

CDR3 length: 15
V gene: TRBV19
D gene: TRBD2
J gene: TRBJ2-1
CDR3 protein: CASSSSGFSYNEQFF